The rows below give T cell receptor beta chains drawn from one sample of a study of blood T cell repertoires in COVID-19. Some clones are missing from TCRdb's copy, which holds only in-frame ones; the method was immunoSEQ multiplex PCR. The sample has about 210,000 clones, around 87% seen once; the top ten hold 5.5% to 8.5%. What was sequenced was PBMCs or T cells enriched from blood (not recorded which). Source of these receptors: a man in his thirties or forties in a cohort exposed to, infected with or recovered from COVID-19 (not recorded which). CDR3s include the opening cysteine and the closing phenylalanine or tryptophan. The order of the fields is V gene, J gene, D gene, clone size, CDR3 protein, CDR3 DNA. The D gene is left open where the match is weak. Only some rows state a clone size, as once, few, many or a class for expanded clones.

TRBV28	TRBJ1-1	.	once	CASSPPGTLNTEAFF	TGTGCCAGCAGTCCCCCCGGGACATTGAACACTGAAGCTTTCTTT
TRBV6-5	TRBJ2-7	TRBD1	.	CASSYSQGGGYEQYF	TGTGCCAGCAGCTACTCACAGGGGGGAGGATACGAGCAGTACTTC
TRBV6-2/TRBV6-3	TRBJ1-5	.	.	CASSYSIIGGASNQPQHF	TGTGCCAGCAGTTACTCTATTATTGGAGGGGCCTCCAATCAGCCCCAGCATTTT
TRBV19	TRBJ2-4	.	few	CASSTGDAKNIQYF	TGTGCCAGTAGTACAGGGGACGCCAAAAACATTCAGTACTTC
TRBV2	TRBJ1-5	TRBD1	.	CASSVGQGDQPQHF	TGTGCCAGCAGTGTGGGACAGGGAGATCAGCCCCAGCATTTT
TRBV27	TRBJ1-5	TRBD1	.	CASSPGTGSNQPQHF	TGTGCCAGCAGTCCTGGGACAGGTAGCAATCAGCCCCAGCATTTT
TRBV27	TRBJ2-7	TRBD2	.	CASSPRTSGSYEQYF	TGTGCCAGCAGTCCGCGGACTAGCGGCTCCTACGAGCAGTACTTC
TRBV25-1	TRBJ1-1	.	.	CASRKGVSNTEAFF	TGTGCCAGCAGAAAAGGGGTCTCGAACACTGAAGCTTTCTTT
TRBV7-2	TRBJ2-1	.	.	CASSLVLPSDQSSYNEQFF	TGTGCCAGCAGCTTAGTATTACCTAGCGATCAGAGCTCCTACAATGAGCAGTTCTTC
TRBV14	TRBJ2-1	.	.	CASSQDSGLMGALRRAYNEQFF	TGTGCCAGCAGCCAAGATTCTGGGTTAATGGGGGCCCTGCGGCGAGCCTACAATGAGCAGTTCTTC
TRBV9	TRBJ2-1	.	few	CASSVVAGSGNEQFF	TGTGCCAGCAGCGTAGTAGCAGGGTCGGGCAATGAGCAGTTCTTC
TRBV11-3	TRBJ2-1	TRBD2	once	CASSSGLAIYNEQFF	TGTGCCAGCAGCTCGGGACTAGCGATCTACAATGAGCAGTTCTTC
TRBV28	TRBJ2-1	TRBD2	few	CASSFLLAGGRNEQFF	TGTGCCAGCAGTTTCCTACTAGCGGGGGGAAGAAATGAGCAGTTCTTC
TRBV6-5	TRBJ1-5	.	.	CASSYSVGRDQPQHF	TGTGCCAGCAGTTACTCGGTAGGGCGGGACCAGCCCCAGCATTTT
TRBV9	TRBJ1-3	.	.	CASSVVFKVSGFEVWNTIYF	TGTGCCAGCAGCGTAGTGTTTAAAGTGTCGGGGTTTGAGGTGTGGAACACCATATATTTT
TRBV6-1	TRBJ1-5	TRBD1	.	CASSGPSTGQYSNQPQHF	TGTGCCAGCAGTGGTCCCTCTACGGGACAGTATAGCAATCAGCCCCAGCATTTT
TRBV13	TRBJ1-2	.	.	CASSSAGELLYGYTF	TGTGCCAGCAGTTCCGCGGGAGAACTCCTCTATGGCTACACCTTC
TRBV7-3	TRBJ1-1	TRBD1	.	CASSPETGSTEAFF	TGTGCCAGCAGTCCTGAGACAGGGAGCACTGAAGCTTTCTTT
TRBV7-9	TRBJ2-2	.	.	CASSIVGGANTGELFF	TGTGCCAGCAGCATTGTCGGGGGAGCCAACACCGGGGAGCTGTTTTTT
TRBV20-1	TRBJ2-4	.	few	CSAPSNIQYF	TGCAGTGCCCCAAGCAACATTCAGTACTTC
TRBV7-2	TRBJ2-7	TRBD1	.	CASSWDRGREQYF	TGTGCCAGCAGCTGGGACAGGGGACGCGAGCAGTACTTC
TRBV5-1	TRBJ2-1	TRBD2	.	CASSLVRLAGEIVHEQFF	TGCGCCAGCAGCTTGGTCCGACTAGCGGGAGAGATAGTTCACGAGCAGTTCTTC
TRBV7-3	TRBJ2-2	TRBD2	.	CASSFMSGENTGELFF	TGTGCCAGCAGCTTTATGAGCGGGGAGAACACCGGGGAGCTGTTTTTT
TRBV7-2	TRBJ1-5	TRBD1	few	CASSLAKTGGRGNQPQHF	TGTGCCAGCAGCTTAGCCAAGACAGGGGGCCGGGGCAATCAGCCCCAGCATTTT
TRBV7-3	TRBJ2-5	TRBD1	.	CASSIQGVAGETQYF	TGTGCCAGCAGCATACAGGGGGTTGCGGGAGAGACCCAGTACTTC
TRBV27	TRBJ1-2	TRBD1	.	CASSLGDRGGYGYTF	TGTGCCAGCAGCCTCGGGGACAGGGGAGGGTATGGCTACACCTTC
TRBV6-5	TRBJ2-5	.	.	CASSLDWQSETQYF	TGTGCCAGCAGCCTAGACTGGCAGTCAGAGACCCAGTACTTC
TRBV5-1	TRBJ1-1	TRBD1	.	CASRLDRNMNTEAFF	TGCGCCAGCAGGTTGGACAGGAATATGAACACTGAAGCTTTCTTT
TRBV7-8	TRBJ2-2	.	.	CASSTHRESTGELFF	TGTGCCAGCAGCACCCATCGGGAGTCAACCGGGGAGCTGTTTTTT
TRBV28	TRBJ2-1	TRBD2	.	CASKGLVSDEQFF	TGTGCCAGCAAAGGACTAGTGAGCGATGAGCAGTTCTTC
TRBV7-3	TRBJ2-6	.	few	CASSLTLIGRSSGANVLTF	TGTGCCAGCAGCTTAACGTTGATAGGGAGGAGCTCTGGGGCCAACGTCCTGACTTTC
TRBV7-2	TRBJ2-2	TRBD2	.	CASSPGLAGATGELFF	TGTGCCAGCAGTCCTGGACTAGCGGGAGCAACCGGGGAGCTGTTTTTT
TRBV27	TRBJ2-7	.	.	CASSSSTGMAEQYF	TGTGCCAGCAGTTCGTCGACGGGAATGGCCGAGCAGTACTTC
TRBV28	TRBJ2-7	TRBD1	.	CASSTNRGNIYEQYF	TGTGCCAGCAGTACTAACAGGGGAAACATCTACGAGCAGTACTTC
TRBV6-6	TRBJ1-4	TRBD1	.	CASRGATDRIREKLFF	TGTGCCAGCAGAGGCGCTACGGACAGGATTAGGGAAAAACTGTTTTTT